This entry lists 4 T cell receptor beta chains sequenced from one sample in a study of cytomegalovirus exposure and HLA in healthy donors. The PCR used 60 Vbeta and 13 Jbeta primers. Measured with immunoSEQ multiplex PCR; TCRdb has only the in-frame clones, and not every one. This table has approximately 79,000 clones, 60% to 85% appearing once. Input material: PBMCs. The receptor set was obtained from a boy younger than 18 in good health and CMV-seronegative.

The chain combines TRBV10-3 with TRBJ1-1; tentatively, D is TRBD1 (6 bases). Trimming removed 6 bases from V and 2 bases from J, with 13 bases in between. The length of the CDR3 is 14 residues. In germline, CDR1 is ENHRY, CDR2 SYGVKD. The CDR3, as DNA: TGTGCCATCAGGTACACAGGGAGTAACACTGAAGCTTTCTTT. This sequence encodes CAIRYTGSNTEAFF.

CDR3 sequence (DNA): TGTGCCAGCAGTTTGGACAGGGGACCGAATCAGCCCCAGCATTTT. This encodes CASSLDRGPNQPQHF. The chain uses TRBV6-5 and TRBJ1-5, with 9 bases fitting TRBD1. This CDR3 contains 15 residues. V gave up 4 bases and J gave up 4 bases; unmatched junction bases: 5. Germline V CDR1 and CDR2: MNHEY, SVGAGI.

The genes are TRBV5-4 and TRBJ1-4; D is possibly TRBD1 (5 bases). The V end was cut by 4 bases, the J end by 5 bases, with 15 bases between. The CDR3 is 15 residues long. Germline loops: CDR1 SGHNT, CDR2 YYREEE (reference sequence). CDR3 region: CASSRSGGENEKLFF. CDR3 sequence (DNA): TGTGCCAGCAGCCGGTCGGGGGGGGAAAATGAAAAACTGTTTTTT.

The CDR3 DNA follows: TGTGCCAGCAGCTTGAGGACTAGCTACAGGACCCAGTACTTC. Amino acid sequence: CASSLRTSYRTQYF. J is TRBJ2-5 and V is TRBV13; TRBD2 matches 8 bases. Germline trimming cut 3 bases from V and 7 bases from J; bases unmatched to any gene: 7. Germline CDR1 and CDR2: PRHDT and FYEKMQ (reference sequence). The CDR3 sequence is 14 residues long.